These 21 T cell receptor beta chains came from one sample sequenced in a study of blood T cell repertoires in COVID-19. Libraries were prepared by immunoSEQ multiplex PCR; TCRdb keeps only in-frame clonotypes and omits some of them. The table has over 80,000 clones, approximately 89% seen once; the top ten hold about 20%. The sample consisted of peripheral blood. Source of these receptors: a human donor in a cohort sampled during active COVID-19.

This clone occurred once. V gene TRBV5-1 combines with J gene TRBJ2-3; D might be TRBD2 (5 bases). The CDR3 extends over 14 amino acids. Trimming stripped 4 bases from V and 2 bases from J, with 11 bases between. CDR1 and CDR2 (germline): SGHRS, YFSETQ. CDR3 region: CASSGSRPTDTQYF. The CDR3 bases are TGCGCCAGCAGCGGGAGCCGACCCACAGATACGCAGTATTTT.

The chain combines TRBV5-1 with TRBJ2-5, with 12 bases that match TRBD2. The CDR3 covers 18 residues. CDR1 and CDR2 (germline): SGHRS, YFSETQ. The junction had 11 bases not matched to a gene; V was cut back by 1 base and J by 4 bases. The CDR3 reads CASSLNPPSGRAGETQYF. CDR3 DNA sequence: TGCGCCAGCAGCTTGAACCCGCCTAGCGGGAGGGCTGGAGAGACCCAGTACTTC.

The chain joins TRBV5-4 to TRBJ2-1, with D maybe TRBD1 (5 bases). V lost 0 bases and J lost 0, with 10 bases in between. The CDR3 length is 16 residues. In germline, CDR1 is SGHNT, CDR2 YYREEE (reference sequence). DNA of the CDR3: TGTGCCAGCAGCTTGGGGAGTAGGGGCTCCTACAATGAGCAGTTCTTC. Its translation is CASSLGSRGSYNEQFF.

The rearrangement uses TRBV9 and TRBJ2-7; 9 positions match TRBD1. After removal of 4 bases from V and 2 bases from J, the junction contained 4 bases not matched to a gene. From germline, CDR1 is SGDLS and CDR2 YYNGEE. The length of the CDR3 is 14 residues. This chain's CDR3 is CASSPGQGTYEQYF. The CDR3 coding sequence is TGTGCCAGCAGCCCGGGACAGGGAACCTACGAGCAGTACTTC.

For the CDR3, the DNA is TGTGCCAGCAGTTTCCAGGTGAACACTGAAGCTTTCTTT. Protein sequence: CASSFQVNTEAFF. The genes are TRBV27 and TRBJ1-1; D gene uncertain. This CDR3 is 13 amino acids long. V lost 3 bases and J 0 bases, leaving 5 bases between the germline ends. Germline V lookup: CDR1 MNHEY, CDR2 SMNVEV (reference sequence).

DNA of the CDR3: TGTGCCAGCGGAGCGGGAGCGGGAACCGGGGAGCTGTTTTTT. This sequence encodes CASGAGAGTGELFF. The V gene is TRBV9, the J gene TRBJ2-2; TRBD2 matches at 8 bases. J was trimmed by 5 bases and V by 7 bases; bases with no gene match: 7. Germline assignment: CDR1 SGDLS and CDR2 YYNGEE. The length of the CDR3 is 14 residues. Filled out from reference TRBV9 and TRBJ2-2, the complete variable domain reads DSGVTQTPKHLITATGQRVTLRCSPRSGDLSVYWYQQSLDQGLQFLIQYYNGEERAKGNILERFSAQQFPDLHSELNLSSLELGDSALYFCASGAGAGTGELFFGEGSRLTVL.

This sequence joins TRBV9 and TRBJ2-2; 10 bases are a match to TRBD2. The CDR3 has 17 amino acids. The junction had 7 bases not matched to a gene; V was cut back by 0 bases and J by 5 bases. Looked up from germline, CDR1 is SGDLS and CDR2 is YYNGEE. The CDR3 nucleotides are TGTGCCAGCAGCGTAGCGGGAGCGGGAGGGAGTACCGGGGAGCTGTTTTTT. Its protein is CASSVAGAGGSTGELFF.

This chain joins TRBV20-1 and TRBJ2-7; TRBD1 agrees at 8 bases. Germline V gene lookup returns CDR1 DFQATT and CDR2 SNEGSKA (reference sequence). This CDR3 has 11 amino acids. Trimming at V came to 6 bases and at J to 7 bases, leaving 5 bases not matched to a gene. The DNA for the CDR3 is TGCAGTGCCGGACAGGGCTGGGAGCAGTACTTC. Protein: CSAGQGWEQYF.

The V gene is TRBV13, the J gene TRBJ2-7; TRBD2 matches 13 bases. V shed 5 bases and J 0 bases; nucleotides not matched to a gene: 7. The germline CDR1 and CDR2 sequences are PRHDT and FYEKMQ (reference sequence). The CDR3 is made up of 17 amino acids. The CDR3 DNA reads TGTGCCAGCAGCCAAAGGACTAGCGGGGGCCCCTCCTACGAGCAGTACTTC. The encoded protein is CASSQRTSGGPSYEQYF.

The CDR3 sequence: CASSIQGYGDTEAFF. CDR3 nucleotide sequence: TGCGCCAGCAGCATCCAGGGGTACGGGGACACTGAAGCTTTCTTT. The chain joins TRBV5-1 to TRBJ1-1; a weak D match, TRBD1 (6 bases). This CDR3 comprises 15 residues. Germline V gives CDR1 SGHRS, CDR2 YFSETQ. V lost 4 bases to trimming and J lost 3 bases, with 16 bases between them.

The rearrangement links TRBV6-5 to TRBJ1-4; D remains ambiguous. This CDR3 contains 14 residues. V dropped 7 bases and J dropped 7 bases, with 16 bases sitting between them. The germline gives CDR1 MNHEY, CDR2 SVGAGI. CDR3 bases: TGTGCCAGCAAGGAGAGGGAAAGAGGTGAAAAACTGTTTTTT. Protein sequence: CASKERERGEKLFF.

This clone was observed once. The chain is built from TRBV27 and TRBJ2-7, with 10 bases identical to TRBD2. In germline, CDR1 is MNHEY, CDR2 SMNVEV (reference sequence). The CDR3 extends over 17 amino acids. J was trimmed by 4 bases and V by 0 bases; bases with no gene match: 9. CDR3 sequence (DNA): TGTGCCAGCAGTTTATCGGGTCTAGCGGGAGTCGGTTACGAGCAGTACTTC. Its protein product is CASSLSGLAGVGYEQYF.

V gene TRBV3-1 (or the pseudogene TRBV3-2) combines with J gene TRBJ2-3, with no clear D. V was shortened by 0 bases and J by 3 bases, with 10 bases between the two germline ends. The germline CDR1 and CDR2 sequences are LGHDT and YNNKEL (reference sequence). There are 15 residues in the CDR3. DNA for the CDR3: TGTGCCAGCAGCCAAGAGTATGCTACGACAGATACGCAGTATTTT. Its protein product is CASSQEYATTDTQYF.

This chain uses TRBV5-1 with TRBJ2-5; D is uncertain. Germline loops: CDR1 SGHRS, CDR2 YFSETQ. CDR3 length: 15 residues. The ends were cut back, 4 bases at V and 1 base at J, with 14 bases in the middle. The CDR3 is CASSESSATQETQYF. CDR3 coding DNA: TGCGCCAGCAGCGAATCTAGTGCAACCCAAGAGACCCAGTACTTC.

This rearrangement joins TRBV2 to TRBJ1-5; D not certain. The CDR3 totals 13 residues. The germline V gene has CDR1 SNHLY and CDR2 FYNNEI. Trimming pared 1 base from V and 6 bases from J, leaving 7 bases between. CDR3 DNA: TGTGCCAGCAGTGAAGGTCGGGGTCAGCCCCAGCATTTT. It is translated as CASSEGRGQPQHF.

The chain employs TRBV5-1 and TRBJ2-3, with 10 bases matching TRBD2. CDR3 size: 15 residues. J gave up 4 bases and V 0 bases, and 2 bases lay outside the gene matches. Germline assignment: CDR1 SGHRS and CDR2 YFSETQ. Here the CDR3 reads CASSLGAGGADTQYF. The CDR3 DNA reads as TGCGCCAGCAGCTTGGGAGCGGGAGGGGCAGATACGCAGTATTTT.

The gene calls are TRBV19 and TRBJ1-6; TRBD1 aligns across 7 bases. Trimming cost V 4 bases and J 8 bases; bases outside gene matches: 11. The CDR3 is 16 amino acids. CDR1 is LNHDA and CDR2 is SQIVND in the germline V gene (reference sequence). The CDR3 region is CASSRARDSLDSPLHF. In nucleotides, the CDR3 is TGTGCCAGTAGTAGGGCTCGGGACAGCCTTGATTCACCCCTCCACTTT.

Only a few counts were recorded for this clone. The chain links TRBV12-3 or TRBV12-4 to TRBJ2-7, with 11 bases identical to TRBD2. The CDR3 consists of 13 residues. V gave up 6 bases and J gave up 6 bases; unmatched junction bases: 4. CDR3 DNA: TGTGCCAGCAGCCGACTAGCGGGAACCGAGCAGTACTTC. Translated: CASSRLAGTEQYF.

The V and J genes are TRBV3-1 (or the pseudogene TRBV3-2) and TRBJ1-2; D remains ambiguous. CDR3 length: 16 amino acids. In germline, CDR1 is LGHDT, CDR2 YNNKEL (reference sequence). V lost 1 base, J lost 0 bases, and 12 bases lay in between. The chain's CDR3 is CASSQALYGANYGYTF. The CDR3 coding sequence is TGTGCCAGCAGCCAAGCCCTGTACGGAGCTAACTATGGCTACACCTTC.

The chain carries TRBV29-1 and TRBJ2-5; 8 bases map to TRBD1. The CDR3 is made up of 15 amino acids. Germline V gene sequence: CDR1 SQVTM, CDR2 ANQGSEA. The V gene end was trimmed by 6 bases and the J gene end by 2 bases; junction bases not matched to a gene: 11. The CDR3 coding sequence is TGCAGCGTCCAGGACAGGGACTCGCTTCAAGAGACCCAGTACTTC. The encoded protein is CSVQDRDSLQETQYF.

The CDR3 sequence is CASSLVLAGGYEQYF. The CDR3 region has the DNA TGTGCCAGCAGCTTAGTGCTAGCGGGAGGGTACGAGCAGTACTTC. This rearrangement joins TRBV7-2 to TRBJ2-7; 12 positions match TRBD2. Trimming took 1 base from V and 4 from J; bases not matched to a gene: 2. CDR1 SGHTA and CDR2 FQGNSA come from the germline V gene. CDR3 size: 15 residues.